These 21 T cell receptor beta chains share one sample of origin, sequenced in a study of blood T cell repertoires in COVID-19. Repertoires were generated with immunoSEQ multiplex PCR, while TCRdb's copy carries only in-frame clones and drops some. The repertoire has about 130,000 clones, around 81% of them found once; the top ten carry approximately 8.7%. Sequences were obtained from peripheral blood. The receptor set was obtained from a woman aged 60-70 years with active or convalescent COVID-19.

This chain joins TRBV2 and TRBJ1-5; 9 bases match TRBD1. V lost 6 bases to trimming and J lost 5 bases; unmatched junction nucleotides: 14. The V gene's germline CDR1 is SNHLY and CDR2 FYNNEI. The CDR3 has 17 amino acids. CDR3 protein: CASRDRGREGLDQPQHF. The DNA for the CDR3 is TGTGCCAGCAGGGACAGGGGACGCGAGGGTTTGGATCAGCCCCAGCATTTT. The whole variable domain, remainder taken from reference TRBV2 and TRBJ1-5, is EPEVTQTPSHQVTQMGQEVILRCVPISNHLYFYWYRQILGQKVEFLVSFYNNEISEKSEIFDDQFSVERPDGSNFTLKIRSTKLEDSAMYFCASRDRGREGLDQPQHFGDGTRLSIL.

The DNA of the CDR3 is TGTGCCAGTATTCGGGACAGGTTGAACACTGAAGCTTTCTTT. Encoded protein: CASIRDRLNTEAFF. The chain uses TRBV19 and TRBJ1-1, with 8 bases identical to TRBD1. The CDR3 consists of 14 residues. With 7 bases clipped from V and 0 bases from J, the junction kept 4 bases outside the gene matches. CDR1 is LNHDA and CDR2 is SQIVND in the germline V gene (reference sequence).

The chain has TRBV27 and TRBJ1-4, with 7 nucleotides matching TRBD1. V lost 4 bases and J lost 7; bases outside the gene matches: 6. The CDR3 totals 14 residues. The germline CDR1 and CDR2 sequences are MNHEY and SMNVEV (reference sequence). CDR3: CASSSWDSLEKLFF. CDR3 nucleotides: TGTGCCAGCAGTTCCTGGGACAGCCTTGAAAAACTGTTTTTT.

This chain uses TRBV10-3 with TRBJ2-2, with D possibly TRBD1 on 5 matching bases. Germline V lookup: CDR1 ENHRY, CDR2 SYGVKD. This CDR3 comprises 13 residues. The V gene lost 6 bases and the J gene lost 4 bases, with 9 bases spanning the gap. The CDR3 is CAIRRQSTGELFF. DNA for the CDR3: TGTGCCATCAGAAGACAGAGCACCGGGGAGCTGTTTTTT.

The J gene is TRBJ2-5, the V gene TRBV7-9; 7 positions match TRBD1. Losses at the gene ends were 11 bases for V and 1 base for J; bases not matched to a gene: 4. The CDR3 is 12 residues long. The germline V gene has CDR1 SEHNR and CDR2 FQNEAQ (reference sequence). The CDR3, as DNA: TGTGCCGGGGGACAGACCCAAGAGACCCAGTACTTC. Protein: CAGGQTQETQYF. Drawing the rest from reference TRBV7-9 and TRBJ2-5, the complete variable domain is DTGVSQNPRHKITKRGQNVTFRCDPISEHNRLYWYRQTLGQGPEFLTYFQNEAQLEKSRLLSDRFSAERPKGSFSTLEIQRTEQGDSAMYLCAGGQTQETQYFGPGTRLLVL.

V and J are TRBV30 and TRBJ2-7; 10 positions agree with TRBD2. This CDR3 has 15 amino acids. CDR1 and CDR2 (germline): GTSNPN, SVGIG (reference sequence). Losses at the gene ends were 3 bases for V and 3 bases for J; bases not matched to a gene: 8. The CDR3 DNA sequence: TGTGCCTGGAGACACAAGGGACTAGCGTACTACGAGCAGTACTTC. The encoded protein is CAWRHKGLAYYEQYF. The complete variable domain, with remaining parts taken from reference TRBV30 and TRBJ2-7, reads SQTIHQWPATLVQPVGSPLSLECTVEGTSNPNLYWYRQAAGRGLQLLFYSVGIGQISSEVPQNLSASRPQDRQFILSSKKLLLSDSGFYLCAWRHKGLAYYEQYFGPGTRLTVT.

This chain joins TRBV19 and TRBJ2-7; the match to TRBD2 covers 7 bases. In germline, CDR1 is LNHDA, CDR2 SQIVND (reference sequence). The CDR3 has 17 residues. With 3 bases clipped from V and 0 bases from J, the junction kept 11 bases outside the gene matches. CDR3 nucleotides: TGTGCCAGTAGTATCGGGCGGGGGAAGCGGGACTCCTACGAGCAGTACTTC. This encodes CASSIGRGKRDSYEQYF. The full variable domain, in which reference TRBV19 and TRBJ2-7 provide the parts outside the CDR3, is DGGITQSPKYLFRKEGQNVTLSCEQNLNHDAMYWYRQDPGQGLRLIYYSQIVNDFQKGDIAEGYSVSREKKESFPLTVTSAQKNPTAFYLCASSIGRGKRDSYEQYFGPGTRLTVT.

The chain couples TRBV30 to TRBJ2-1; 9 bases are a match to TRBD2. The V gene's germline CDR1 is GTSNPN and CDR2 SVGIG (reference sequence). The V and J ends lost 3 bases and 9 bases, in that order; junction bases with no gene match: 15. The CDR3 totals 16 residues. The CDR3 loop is CAWSAPSTSGSGEQFF. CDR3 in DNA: TGTGCCTGGAGCGCCCCGTCCACTAGCGGGTCGGGTGAGCAGTTCTTC.

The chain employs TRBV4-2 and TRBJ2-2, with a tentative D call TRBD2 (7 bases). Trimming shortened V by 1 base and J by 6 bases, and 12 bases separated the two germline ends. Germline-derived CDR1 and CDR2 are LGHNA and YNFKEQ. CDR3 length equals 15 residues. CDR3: CASSQVGEGAGELFF. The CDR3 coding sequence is TGTGCCAGCAGCCAAGTGGGGGAGGGGGCCGGGGAGCTGTTTTTT.

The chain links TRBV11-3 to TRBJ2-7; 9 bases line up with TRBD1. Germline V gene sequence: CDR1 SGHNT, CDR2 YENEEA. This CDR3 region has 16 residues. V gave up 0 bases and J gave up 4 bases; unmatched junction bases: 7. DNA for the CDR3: TGTGCCAGCAGCTTAGATCAAGGACAGGGGAGGTACGAGCAGTACTTC. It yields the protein CASSLDQGQGRYEQYF. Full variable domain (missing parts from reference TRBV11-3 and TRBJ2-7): EAGVVQSPRYKIIEKKQPVAFWCNPISGHNTLYWYLQNLGQGPELLIRYENEEAVDDSQLPKDRFSAERLKGVDSTLKIQPAELGDSAVYLCASSLDQGQGRYEQYFGPGTRLTVT.

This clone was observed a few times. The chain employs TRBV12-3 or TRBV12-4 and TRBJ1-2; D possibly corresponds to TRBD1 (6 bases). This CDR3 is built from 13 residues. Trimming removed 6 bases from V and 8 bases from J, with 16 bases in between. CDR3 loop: CASRRGGMRGYTF. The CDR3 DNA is TGTGCCAGCAGGAGGGGGGGGATGAGGGGCTACACCTTC.

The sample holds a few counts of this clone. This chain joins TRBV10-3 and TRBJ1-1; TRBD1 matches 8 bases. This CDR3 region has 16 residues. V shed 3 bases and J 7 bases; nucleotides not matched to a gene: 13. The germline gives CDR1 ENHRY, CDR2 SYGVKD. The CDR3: CAISELGLDRVDEAFF. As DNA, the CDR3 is TGTGCCATCAGTGAACTGGGTTTGGACAGGGTTGATGAAGCTTTCTTT.

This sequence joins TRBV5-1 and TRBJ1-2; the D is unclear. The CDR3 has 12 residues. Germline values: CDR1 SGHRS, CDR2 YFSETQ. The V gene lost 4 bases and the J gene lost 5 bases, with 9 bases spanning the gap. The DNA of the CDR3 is TGCGCCAGCAGCCCGGGTACTTATGGCTACACCTTC. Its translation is CASSPGTYGYTF.

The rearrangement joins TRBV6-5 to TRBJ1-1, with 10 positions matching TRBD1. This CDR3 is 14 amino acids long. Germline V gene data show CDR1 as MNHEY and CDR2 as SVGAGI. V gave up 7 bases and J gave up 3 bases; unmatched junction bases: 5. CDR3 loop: CASKRQGADTEAFF. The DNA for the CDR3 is TGTGCCAGCAAAAGACAGGGGGCTGACACTGAAGCTTTCTTT.

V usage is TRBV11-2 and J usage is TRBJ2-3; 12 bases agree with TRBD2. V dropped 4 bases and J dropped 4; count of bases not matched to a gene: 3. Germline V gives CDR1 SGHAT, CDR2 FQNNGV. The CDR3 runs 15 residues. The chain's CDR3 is CASSYGLAGSDTQYF. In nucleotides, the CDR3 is TGTGCCAGCAGCTACGGACTAGCGGGGTCAGATACGCAGTATTTT.

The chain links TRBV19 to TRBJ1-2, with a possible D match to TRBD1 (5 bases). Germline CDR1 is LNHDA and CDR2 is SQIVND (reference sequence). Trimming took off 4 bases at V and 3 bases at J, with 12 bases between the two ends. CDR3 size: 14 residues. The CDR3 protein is CASSTTATYYGYTF. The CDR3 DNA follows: TGTGCCAGTAGTACGACAGCGACGTACTATGGCTACACCTTC. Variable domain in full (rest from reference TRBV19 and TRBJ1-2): DGGITQSPKYLFRKEGQNVTLSCEQNLNHDAMYWYRQDPGQGLRLIYYSQIVNDFQKGDIAEGYSVSREKKESFPLTVTSAQKNPTAFYLCASSTTATYYGYTFGSGTRLTVV.

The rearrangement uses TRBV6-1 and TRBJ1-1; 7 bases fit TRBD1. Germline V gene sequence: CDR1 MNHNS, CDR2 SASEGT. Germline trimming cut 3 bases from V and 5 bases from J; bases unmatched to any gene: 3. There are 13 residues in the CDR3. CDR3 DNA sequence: TGTGCCAGCAGTGACACACAGGGGACTGAAGCTTTCTTT. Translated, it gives CASSDTQGTEAFF.

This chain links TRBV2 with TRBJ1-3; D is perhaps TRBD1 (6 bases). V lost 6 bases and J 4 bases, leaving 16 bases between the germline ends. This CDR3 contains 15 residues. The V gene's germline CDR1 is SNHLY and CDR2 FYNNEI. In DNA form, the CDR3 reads TGTGCCAGCAGCGTTACAGGGACGGGGGGAAACACCATATATTTT. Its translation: CASSVTGTGGNTIYF.

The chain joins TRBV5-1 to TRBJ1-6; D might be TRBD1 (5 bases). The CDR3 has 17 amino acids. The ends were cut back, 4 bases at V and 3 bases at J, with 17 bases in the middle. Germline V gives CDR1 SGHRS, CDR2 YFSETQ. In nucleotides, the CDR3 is TGCGCCAGCAGCCCCCAGGGTGGCTCAAACTATAATTCACCCCTCCACTTT. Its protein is CASSPQGGSNYNSPLHF.

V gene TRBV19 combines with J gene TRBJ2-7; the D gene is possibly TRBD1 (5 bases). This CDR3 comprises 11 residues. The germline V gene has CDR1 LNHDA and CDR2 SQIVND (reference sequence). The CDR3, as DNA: TGTGCGACGGGCCAGGGCTACGAGCAGTACTTC. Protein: CATGQGYEQYF.

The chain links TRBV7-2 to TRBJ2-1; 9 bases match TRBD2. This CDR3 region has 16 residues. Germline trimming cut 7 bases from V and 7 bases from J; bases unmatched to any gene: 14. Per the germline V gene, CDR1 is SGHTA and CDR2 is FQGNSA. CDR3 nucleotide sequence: TGTGCCAGCACCAAATCGCTAGCGGGAAGGGGGAATGAGCAGTTCTTC. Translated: CASTKSLAGRGNEQFF.